Included here is one T cell receptor beta chain sequence, with context. Antigen: not known. Random-hexamer reverse transcription was applied to roughly 0.45 to 1 ug RNA. The TCR beta CDR3 was amplified by immunoSEQ multiplex PCR across 54 Vbeta, 13 Jbeta. TCRdb reanalysed the immunoSEQ multiplex PCR reads using MiXCR and keeps one entry per CDR3 protein. The sample has 80,000 or so distinct CDR3 sequences, about 93% seen once. The sample originates from a study of CD8 T cells in Susac syndrome. For the study at large: Patients with Susac syndrome were therapy-naive, on corticosteroids, or on intravenous immunoglobulin alone at the time that blood was drawn.

Trimming pared 5 bases from V and 5 bases from J, leaving 22 bases between. The germline gives CDR1 DFQATT, CDR2 SNEGSKA (reference sequence). The CDR3 has 15 amino acids. Study-wide results and limits: In Susac syndrome, CD4+ T cell repertoires lacked any clonal expansion. Acknowledgment was made by the study that its TCR sequencing and HLA analysis involved a relatively small number of individuals.

The chain uses TRBV20-1 and TRBJ2-7, with D perhaps TRBD2 (6 bases). The sequenced material came from CD4+ T cells from PBMCs. This receptor was taken from a human donor with Susac syndrome. CDR3 sequence (DNA): TGCAGTGCTCGCCCCCCCGCGGGAAGGTTGGACGAGCAGTACTTC. Its translation is CSARPPAGRLDEQYF.